The 23 T cell receptor beta chains in this list originate from one sample, sequenced in a study of T-cell memory formation after mild COVID-19 (dated by TCRdb to 2020 to 2022). The receptor library was made with 5' RACE. The sequencer was an Illumina NovaSeq 6000. Clones were called with MiXCR by TCRdb after fastp trimmed the public reads at Q25, and only in-frame beta chains were retained. For every CDR3 protein sequence, its rows merge into one entry that carries the most common genes and DNA. This sample has about 430,000 distinct CDR3 sequences in its table, and approximately 25% of those were observed once. The top ten clonotypes cover around 9% of the sample. The specimen sequenced was PBMCs or a T cell subset sorted from them (not recorded which). The receptors shown here come from an adult woman who had mild COVID-19 (a few samples of this study predate the infection). The sample titles of this study are shuffled in the database, so cell type and time point are left out; the donor was told from shared clones.

This chain uses TRBV12-3 or TRBV12-4 with TRBJ2-7; a possible D gene is TRBD1 (6 bases). The CDR3 consists of 13 residues. The V and J ends lost 6 bases and 7 bases respectively, with 16 bases between them. This CDR3 reads CASSRTGSSEQYF. The CDR3 bases are TGTGCCAGCAGCCGCACAGGGTCCTCTGAGCAGTACTTC.

This clonotype was recorded a few times. CDR3 sequence: CASSHPSAGTDTGELFF. The CDR3 DNA is TGTGCCAGCAGCCACCCGTCGGCGGGAACGGATACCGGGGAGCTGTTTTTT. V usage is TRBV3-1 and J usage is TRBJ2-2; a possible D gene is TRBD2 (6 bases). The germline CDR1 and CDR2 sequences are LGHDT and YNNKEL (reference sequence). The CDR3 has 17 residues. Trimming took 3 bases from V and 5 from J, leaving 19 bases between them. The full variable domain, its missing parts supplied by reference TRBV3-1 and TRBJ2-2, is DTAVSQTPKYLVTQMGNDKSIKCEQNLGHDTMYWYKQDSKKFLKIMFSYNNKELIINETVPNRFSPKSPDKAHLNLHINSLELGDSAVYFCASSHPSAGTDTGELFFGEGSRLTVL.

This clonotype was detected a few times. The CDR3 bases are TGTGCCACCAGTGACCGCACAGGGCCTGGGGCCAACGTCCTGACTTTC. Protein sequence: CATSDRTGPGANVLTF. This sequence joins TRBV24-1 and TRBJ2-6; D may be TRBD1 (6 bases). CDR1 is KGHDR, CDR2 SFDVKD, per germline. The CDR3 runs to 16 residues. V was pared by 4 bases and J by 2 bases, with 11 bases between.

The chain carries TRBV11-2 and TRBJ1-1; TRBD1 is a possible D gene (6 bases). Germline V gene sequence: CDR1 SGHAT, CDR2 FQNNGV. The CDR3 length is 13 residues. The ends were cut back, 1 base at V and 10 bases at J, with 13 bases in the middle. The CDR3 DNA sequence: TGTGCCAGCAGCTTAGTTGGGGGCAATGGAGCTTTCTTT. Protein: CASSLVGGNGAFF.

The chain employs TRBV19 and TRBJ2-7; the D call may be TRBD1 or TRBD2 (5 bases each). The CDR3 is 14 amino acids. Trimming stripped 3 bases from V and 7 bases from J, with 16 bases between. Germline assignment: CDR1 LNHDA and CDR2 SQIVND (reference sequence). The CDR3, as DNA: TGTGCCAGTAGTATTGGGACGTCCCCGGAGGAGCAGTACTTC. Its protein is CASSIGTSPEEQYF.

There are a few counts of this clonotype. CDR3 region: CASSLLGQGGSYEQYF. CDR3 coding DNA: TGTGCCAGCAGCTTATTGGGGCAGGGAGGCTCCTACGAGCAGTACTTC. V gene TRBV7-9 combines with J gene TRBJ2-7, with D tentatively TRBD2 (6 bases). CDR3 length equals 16 residues. The germline V and J ends were trimmed by 2 bases and 0 bases, with 14 bases remaining between them. CDR1 and CDR2 (germline): SEHNR, FQNEAQ (reference sequence).

The chain has TRBV6-2 or TRBV6-3 and TRBJ2-7; D not certain. Germline CDR1 MNHEY, CDR2 SVGEGT. This CDR3 is 12 amino acids long. V dropped 3 bases and J dropped 3 bases, with 6 bases sitting between them. The CDR3: CASSYPDYEQYF. The CDR3 nucleotides read TGTGCCAGCAGTTATCCAGACTACGAGCAGTACTTC.

The genes are TRBV3-1 and TRBJ2-5; 7 nucleotides align to TRBD1. CDR3 length: 13 amino acids. V was pared by 6 bases and J by 2 bases, with 3 bases of the junction left unmatched. Germline assignment: CDR1 LGHDT and CDR2 YNNKEL (reference sequence). The CDR3 coding sequence is TGTGCCAGCAGATGGGACAGTCAAGAGACCCAGTACTTC. Its translation: CASRWDSQETQYF.

The rearrangement links TRBV9 to TRBJ2-2, with TRBD2 matching 11 bases. In germline, CDR1 is SGDLS, CDR2 YYNGEE. This CDR3 is built from 15 residues. The V gene end was trimmed by 3 bases and the J gene end by 4 bases; junction bases not matched to a gene: 2. This CDR3 reads CASSALAGGTGELFF. The CDR3 coding sequence is TGTGCCAGCAGCGCCCTAGCGGGAGGCACCGGGGAGCTGTTTTTT.

A few counts support this clonotype. V usage is TRBV19 and J usage is TRBJ2-1; D is unresolved. Germline V CDR1 and CDR2: LNHDA, SQIVND (reference sequence). V lost 6 bases, J lost 0 bases, and 18 bases lay in between. CDR3 size: 17 residues. The CDR3 bases are TGTGCCAGTAGCCGCAGACGCGCATCATTCTCCTACAATGAGCAGTTCTTC. This encodes CASSRRRASFSYNEQFF.

V is TRBV7-9 and J is TRBJ1-3; D is ambiguous. This CDR3 comprises 16 residues. CDR1 is SEHNR, CDR2 FQNEAQ, per germline (reference sequence). V was clipped by 2 bases and J by 0 bases, with 11 bases between them. The CDR3 loop reads CASSLSEYHSGNTIYF. Written as DNA, the CDR3 is TGTGCCAGCAGCTTATCTGAGTACCACTCTGGAAACACCATATATTTT.

This chain links TRBV5-1 with TRBJ2-7; perhaps TRBD2 as D (5 bases). V lost 4 bases and J lost 6, with 14 bases in between. Germline CDR1 SGHRS, CDR2 YFSETQ. The CDR3 contains 13 residues. CDR3 coding DNA: TGCGCCAGCAGCCCAGCGGCGGAATTCGAGCAGTACTTC. Translated: CASSPAAEFEQYF.

The J gene is TRBJ1-2, the V gene TRBV9; D gene uncertain. The CDR3 sequence is 14 residues long. The V end was cut by 3 bases, the J end by 7 bases, with 16 bases between. Germline values: CDR1 SGDLS, CDR2 YYNGEE. As DNA, the CDR3 is TGTGCCAGCAGCGCTGGAGACGGACTAACTGGCTACACCTTC. It specifies CASSAGDGLTGYTF.

The genes are TRBV18 and TRBJ1-1; D uncertain. CDR1 and CDR2 (germline): KGHSH, LQKENI. V was pared by 6 bases and J by 4 bases, with 15 bases between. The CDR3 runs to 14 residues. The CDR3 DNA is TGTGCCAGCTCTCTTCAAAATCGGGGCACTGAAGCTTTCTTT. This translates into CASSLQNRGTEAFF.

This clonotype was seen repeatedly, ten times or more. The chain employs TRBV27 and TRBJ2-1, with TRBD2 matching over 13 bases. The CDR3 contains 15 residues. Trimming took 7 bases from V and 8 from J; bases not matched to a gene: 8. Germline V gives CDR1 MNHEY, CDR2 SMNVEV (reference sequence). The chain's CDR3 is CASTPGLAGVYEQFF. The CDR3 DNA reads as TGTGCCAGCACCCCAGGACTAGCGGGAGTGTATGAGCAGTTCTTC.

The chain couples TRBV7-8 to TRBJ2-7; a weak D match, TRBD2 (5 bases). Per germline, CDR1 SGHVS and CDR2 FQNEAQ. V was trimmed by 5 bases and J by 5 bases, leaving 13 bases between them. The CDR3 is 13 amino acids. The CDR3 DNA is TGTGCCAGCAGCCACGGGGAGTCCCACGAGCAGTACTTC. It specifies CASSHGESHEQYF.

The CDR3 DNA is TGTGCCAGCAGCGCCGGTGGGGCACGTCAAGCTAACTATGGCTACACCTTC. This codes for CASSAGGARQANYGYTF. The V call is TRBV9, the J call TRBJ1-2, with TRBD1 as a possible D gene (5 bases). CDR1 SGDLS and CDR2 YYNGEE come from the germline V gene. This CDR3 comprises 17 residues. Trimming removed 3 bases at V and 0 bases at J, with 18 bases between.

About this clonotype itself: This may stem from a read error, because a much larger clone lies one nucleotide away. J is TRBJ1-5 and V is TRBV6-5, with 8 bases matching TRBD1. Per germline, CDR1 MNHEY and CDR2 SVGAGI. This CDR3 spans 13 amino acids. With V trimmed by 5 bases and J by 6 bases, 3 bases remained unmatched. The CDR3 here is CASSRQGTQPQHF. The CDR3 DNA is TGTGCCAGCAGTCGACAGGGGACTCAGCCCCAGCATTTT.

The chain combines TRBV2 with TRBJ2-1; possibly TRBD1 for D (5 bases). CDR3 length: 15 residues. The germline V gene encodes CDR1 SNHLY and CDR2 FYNNEI. Trimming cost V 6 bases and J 3 bases, with 15 bases left between them. CDR3 coding DNA: TGTGCCAGCAGCAGACTCGAAGGGGACTACAATGAGCAGTTCTTC. Encoded protein: CASSRLEGDYNEQFF.

The gene calls are TRBV2 and TRBJ2-6, with a tentative D call TRBD1 (6 bases). This CDR3 is built from 15 residues. Germline values: CDR1 SNHLY, CDR2 FYNNEI. Trimming cost V 6 bases and J 0 bases, with 9 bases left between them. The CDR3 DNA reads TGTGCCAGCAGACCGGACAGCTCTGGGGCCAACGTCCTGACTTTC. It is translated as CASRPDSSGANVLTF.

The chain links TRBV7-3 to TRBJ2-2; possibly TRBD1 for D (6 bases). The CDR3 is 15 residues long. Germline V gene data show CDR1 as SGHTA and CDR2 as FQGTGA. Trimming stripped 0 bases from V and 6 bases from J, with 11 bases between. Here the CDR3 DNA reads TGTGCCAGCAGCTTAACCGCCCAGGGGCCCGGGGAGCTGTTTTTT. The encoded protein is CASSLTAQGPGELFF. The full variable domain, completed using reference TRBV7-3 and TRBJ2-2, is GAGVSQTPSNKVTEKGKYVELRCDPISGHTALYWYRQSLGQGPEFLIYFQGTGAADDSGLPNDRFFAVRPEGSVSTLKIQRTERGDSAVYLCASSLTAQGPGELFFGEGSRLTVL.

This chain links TRBV18 with TRBJ1-4; no clear D gene. V lost 2 bases and J 5 bases, leaving 15 bases between the germline ends. Germline-derived CDR1 and CDR2 are KGHSH and LQKENI. The CDR3 runs 16 residues. CDR3 sequence (DNA): TGTGCCAGCTCACCAAGGCAGGCGAATAAAAATGAAAAACTGTTTTTT. It yields the protein CASSPRQANKNEKLFF.

This clonotype was found a few times. The chain employs TRBV7-2 and TRBJ1-2; D ambiguous. V lost 4 bases to trimming and J lost 6 bases, with 12 bases between them. Germline V gene data show CDR1 as SGHTA and CDR2 as FQGNSA. This CDR3 region has 13 residues. The CDR3 region has the DNA TGTGCCAGCAGCTCCGACAATTTGAATGGCTACACCTTC. Translation: CASSSDNLNGYTF.